The rows below give T cell receptor beta chains drawn from one sample of a study of glioma-infiltrating T cells after dendritic cell vaccination. The protocol was immunoSEQ multiplex PCR, while the TCRdb copy is restricted to in-frame clones and leaves out a portion. The sample includes roughly 100,000 clones, roughly 87% of them seen just once. The source was blood, collected after dendritic cell vaccination. The receptors shown here come from a human donor with glioblastoma. CDR3s include the opening cysteine and the closing phenylalanine or tryptophan. Size tells how often a clone was seen (once, few, many) or the class of an expanded clone, and some rows leave it out.

>TRBV6-5|TRBJ1-2|-
CASSYGGQPYGYTF
>TRBV15|TRBJ1-5|-
CATSRVALGNQPQHF
>TRBV5-1|TRBJ2-1|-
CASSPLAGGSYNEQFF
>TRBV5-4|TRBJ1-2|-
CASSLDRGANYGYTF
>TRBV6-5|TRBJ2-1|-
CASSYSLDSLNEQFF
>TRBV9|TRBJ1-2|-
CASSVVAGYGYTF
>TRBV19|TRBJ1-2|-
CASSVGTGNYEGYTF
>TRBV7-2|TRBJ1-3|-
CASSLDGSFSGNTIYF
>TRBV5-4|TRBJ1-1|-
CASSPDGEHTEAFF
>TRBV4-2|TRBJ1-3|-
CASSQPGDSGNTIYF
>TRBV6-1|TRBJ2-3|few
CASSEAPGGETDTQYF
>TRBV10-3|TRBJ1-5|-
CAISVGANQPQHF
>TRBV6-4|TRBJ2-3|-
CASSDRDRDTQYF
>TRBV9|TRBJ1-5|-
CASSADSSNQPQHF
>TRBV2|TRBJ2-3|-
CASRSALAGETDTQYF
>TRBV29-1|TRBJ1-3|-
CSVEGRGKGSGNTIYF
>TRBV13|TRBJ2-3|-
CASSFGTSGTDTQYF
>TRBV7-6|TRBJ1-1|-
CASSPGGQGYTEAFF
>TRBV29-1|TRBJ1-2|few
CSVEGGDGYTF
>TRBV4-2|TRBJ2-5|-
CASSQGQGLETQYF
>TRBV6-1|TRBJ1-1|-
CASIERGRLTEAFF
>TRBV7-2|TRBJ1-1|-
CASTPRDEAFF
>TRBV5-1|TRBJ1-3|-
CASSGQGLGNTIYF
>TRBV7-9|TRBJ1-2|few
CASSPWTGNREGYTF
>TRBV7-2|TRBJ2-1|-
CASSLGRDNEQFF
>TRBV6-6|TRBJ1-2|-
CASSPGQLSRNGYTF
>TRBV6-1|TRBJ2-5|-
CASSDRLAGLYQETQYF
>TRBV18|TRBJ1-6|-
CASSPIGARFNSPLHF
>TRBV2|TRBJ2-3|-
CASSETGRGGTDTQYF
>TRBV5-1|TRBJ2-3|once
CASSEVLDTQYF
>TRBV5-1|TRBJ2-3|-
CASSRRTDTDTQYF
>TRBV10-3|TRBJ2-5|-
CAISEEGETQYF
>TRBV28|TRBJ1-2|-
CASQSPGGVGGYTF
>TRBV27|TRBJ2-7|-
CASSWTGNYEQYF
>TRBV6-4|TRBJ1-1|-
CASSVSQGAGEAFF
>TRBV14|TRBJ2-5|-
CASSQGSGGPGETQYF
>TRBV18|TRBJ1-2|once
CASSPGTGGAGYTF
>TRBV4-1|TRBJ2-1|few
CASSQERPAGDNEQFF
>TRBV2|TRBJ1-5|-
CASIEGPEQPQHF
>TRBV6-1|TRBJ2-7|-
CASSEQARGGDYEQYF
>TRBV4-1|TRBJ2-3|-
CASSPGLATDTQYF